This T cell receptor beta chain was identified during a study of blood T cell repertoires in COVID-19. Whole-study context: Donors in the United States, Italy and Spain gave samples during acute or convalescent COVID-19. The analysed material was cDNA or gDNA that came from T cells, B-cell-depleted T cells, or PBMCs.

In the original workflow: Researchers report that nucleated cell counts were estimated from reference gene primer amplification. Sequenced by immunoSEQ multiplex PCR; TCRdb stores in-frame clones only, minus some. V, J and clone size derive from that table, while D and trimming were established from the DNA sequence. The table shows around 50,000 clones, with approximately 87% occurring only once. Trimming took 3 bases from V and 8 from J; bases not matched to a gene: 6. The CDR3 is made up of 14 amino acids. The germline V gene encodes CDR1 MDHEN and CDR2 SYDVKM. This TCR was recovered from a human donor in a cohort sampled during active COVID-19. The material sequenced was peripheral blood. The chain employs TRBV28 and TRBJ1-2; 10 nucleotides line up with TRBD1. In DNA, the CDR3 is TGTGCCAGCAGTTTCGGGACAGGGGCTTTCGGCTACACCTTC. It is translated as CASSFGTGAFGYTF.